The source of this T cell receptor (beta chain) is a study of tumor-infiltrating lymphocytes in oesophageal squamous cell carcinoma. One entry per CDR3 protein results from TCRdb running MiXCR on the PCR reads. The sample holds about 15,000 distinct CDR3 sequences, around 48% seen once. This clonotype was seen a few times. This CDR3 comprises 13 residues. CDR1 SGHTA and CDR2 FQGNSA come from the germline V gene. The clonotype originates from a male donor with esophageal squamous cell carcinoma. The sequencing sample was made of esophageal tumor tissue. The gene calls are TRBV7-2 and TRBJ2-5; 9 bases are shared with TRBD1. The end of the DNA is better explained by TRBJ2-7, so the J call may be wrong. The CDR3 here is CASSRTGVYEQYF. CDR3 in DNA: TGTGCCAGCAGCCGGACAGGGGTTTACGAGCAGTACTTC.